This section outlines one T cell receptor (beta chain) sequence together with its context. This specimen belongs to a study of control samples from healthy donors and cancer patients. J gave up 1 base and V 4 bases, and 3 bases lay outside the gene matches. The germline gives CDR1 SGHNT, CDR2 YENEEA. This CDR3 region has 14 residues. Sequencing was performed with immunoSEQ multiplex PCR; in TCRdb, only in-frame clones are kept and a portion is missing. There are about 120,000 clones in the sample; roughly 90% occur only once, and around 6% lies in the top ten. The sequencing sample was made of blood. The rearrangement uses TRBV11-3 and TRBJ2-7, with TRBD1 matching 8 bases. The TCR sequence derives from a man aged 18 to 29 in good health. CDR3 loop: CASSSRTGSYEQYF. CDR3 nucleotides: TGTGCCAGCAGCTCAAGGACAGGGTCCTACGAGCAGTACTTC.